Listed here are 8 T cell receptor beta chains from one sample, sequenced in a study of cytomegalovirus exposure and HLA in healthy donors. The PCR had 60 Vbeta and 13 Jbeta primers. Assay: immunoSEQ multiplex PCR; the TCRdb copy retains only in-frame clones and omits some. In the table there are under 200,000 clones, roughly nine tenths of which are singletons. The material sequenced was PBMCs. These receptors all come from a woman younger than 45 in good health and CMV-seronegative.

V gene TRBV7-9 combines with J gene TRBJ2-5; 11 nucleotides align to TRBD1. This CDR3 has 15 residues. Trimming cost V 5 bases and J 5 bases; bases outside gene matches: 7. Germline V gene data show CDR1 as SEHNR and CDR2 as FQNEAQ (reference sequence). The CDR3 here is CASSRGQGVGETQYF. The CDR3 DNA reads as TGTGCCAGCAGCCGGGGACAGGGGGTTGGTGAGACCCAGTACTTC.

This clone was recorded a few times. This chain links TRBV5-4 with TRBJ2-7, with TRBD1 as a possible D gene (5 bases). Per germline, CDR1 SGHNT and CDR2 YYREEE (reference sequence). V was trimmed by 4 bases and J by 4 bases, leaving 12 bases between them. The CDR3 consists of 13 residues. In nucleotides, the CDR3 is TGTGCCAGCAGCACCCCAGGGCGTTACGAGCAGTACTTC. Translation: CASSTPGRYEQYF.

The CDR3: CSVFRLPLAKNIQYF. DNA for the CDR3: TGCAGCGTCTTCAGGCTACCACTGGCCAAAAACATTCAGTACTTC. V gene TRBV29-1 combines with J gene TRBJ2-4; no firm D call. CDR1 is SQVTM and CDR2 is ANQGSEA in the germline V gene. V lost 6 bases, J lost 1 base, and 16 bases lay in between. The CDR3 runs to 15 residues.

This chain connects TRBV29-1 to TRBJ2-3; D gene unclear. The CDR3 consists of 10 residues. Germline V lookup: CDR1 SQVTM, CDR2 ANQGSEA. Trimming shortened V by 2 bases and J by 9 bases, and 6 bases separated the two germline ends. CDR3 sequence: CSVEIGTQYF. CDR3 coding DNA: TGCAGCGTTGAAATCGGGACGCAGTATTTT.

The chain recombines TRBV13 with TRBJ2-1; 10 positions match TRBD2. CDR1 and CDR2 (germline): PRHDT, FYEKMQ (reference sequence). The length of the CDR3 is 17 residues. V was pared by 4 bases and J by 9 bases, with 15 bases of the junction left unmatched. This chain's CDR3 is CASSSSVAAGGAPEQFF. CDR3 coding DNA: TGTGCCAGCAGCTCCTCGGTCGCAGCGGGGGGGGCCCCTGAGCAGTTCTTC.

The chain carries TRBV2 and TRBJ2-1; D gene uncertain. Per the germline V gene, CDR1 is SNHLY and CDR2 is FYNNEI. The CDR3 length is 13 residues. V shed 8 bases and J shed 6 bases, with 14 bases lying between them. The CDR3 is CASQGGLFNEQFF. DNA for the CDR3: TGTGCCAGCCAAGGTGGGCTATTCAATGAGCAGTTCTTC. Based on the CDR3 plus reference TRBV2 and TRBJ2-1, the full variable domain is EPEVTQTPSHQVTQMGQEVILRCVPISNHLYFYWYRQILGQKVEFLVSFYNNEISEKSEIFDDQFSVERPDGSNFTLKIRSTKLEDSAMYFCASQGGLFNEQFFGPGTRLTVL.

The chain is built from TRBV29-1 and TRBJ1-2; no clear D gene. The CDR3 consists of 11 residues. V was pared by 4 bases and J by 6 bases, with 9 bases between. Germline lookup yields CDR1 SQVTM and CDR2 ANQGSEA. The DNA for the CDR3 is TGCAGCGTTGCGACCGGGGATGGCTACACCTTC. This translates into CSVATGDGYTF.

The rearrangement uses TRBV12-5 and TRBJ2-2; 7 bases map to TRBD1. The trim removed 3 bases at V and 5 bases at J, leaving 6 bases unmatched. Germline-derived CDR1 and CDR2 are LGHNT and FRNRAP. The CDR3 sequence is 15 residues long. The DNA for the CDR3 is TGTGCTAGTGGTTTTGGCGACAGGGAAACCGGGGAGCTGTTTTTT. Its protein product is CASGFGDRETGELFF.